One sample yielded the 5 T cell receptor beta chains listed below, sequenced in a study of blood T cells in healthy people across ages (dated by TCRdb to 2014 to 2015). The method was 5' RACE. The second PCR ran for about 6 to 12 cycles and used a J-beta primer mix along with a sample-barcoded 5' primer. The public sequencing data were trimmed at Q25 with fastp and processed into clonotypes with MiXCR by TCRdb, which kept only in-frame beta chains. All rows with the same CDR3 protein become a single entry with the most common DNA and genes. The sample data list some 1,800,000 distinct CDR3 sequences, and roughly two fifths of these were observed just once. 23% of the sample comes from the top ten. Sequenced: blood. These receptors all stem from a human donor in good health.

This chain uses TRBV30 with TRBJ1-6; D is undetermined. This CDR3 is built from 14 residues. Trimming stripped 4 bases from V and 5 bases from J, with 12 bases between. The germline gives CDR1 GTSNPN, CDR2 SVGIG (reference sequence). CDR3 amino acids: CAWTGNRNNSPLHF. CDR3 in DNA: TGTGCCTGGACCGGGAACCGAAATAATTCACCCCTCCACTTT.

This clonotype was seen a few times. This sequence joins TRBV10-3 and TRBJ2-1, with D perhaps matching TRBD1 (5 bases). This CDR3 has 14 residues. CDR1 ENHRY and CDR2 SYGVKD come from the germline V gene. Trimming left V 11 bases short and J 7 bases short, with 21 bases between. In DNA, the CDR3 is TGTGCCGTAAAGCCTGAAGGGGTCCGAAATGAGCAGTTCTTC. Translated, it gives CAVKPEGVRNEQFF.

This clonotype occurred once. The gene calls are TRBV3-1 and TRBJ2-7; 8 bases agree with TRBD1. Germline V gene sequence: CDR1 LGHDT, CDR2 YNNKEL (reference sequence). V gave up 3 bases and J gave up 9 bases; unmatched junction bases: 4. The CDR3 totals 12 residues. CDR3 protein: CASSQSDRGQYF. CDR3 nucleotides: TGTGCCAGCAGCCAGTCAGACAGGGGGCAGTACTTC.

CDR3 residues: CASSFSGGSGNTIYF. CDR3 nucleotides: TGTGCCAGCAGTTTCTCAGGGGGCTCTGGAAACACCATATATTTT. This chain connects TRBV12-3 or TRBV12-4 to TRBJ1-3, with 7 bases matching TRBD1. V lost 3 bases, J lost 0 bases, and 2 bases stayed unmatched. This CDR3 has 15 residues.

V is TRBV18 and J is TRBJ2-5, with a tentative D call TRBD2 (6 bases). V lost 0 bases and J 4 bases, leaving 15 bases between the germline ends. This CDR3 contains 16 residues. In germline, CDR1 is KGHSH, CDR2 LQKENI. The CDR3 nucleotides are TGTGCCAGCTCACCACCGGACCGACGGAGGGGAGAGACCCAGTACTTC. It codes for CASSPPDRRRGETQYF.